Presented here are 9 T cell receptor beta chains from one specimen sequenced in a study of glioma-infiltrating T cells after dendritic cell vaccination. Using immunoSEQ multiplex PCR, the repertoire was profiled, and TCRdb retains in-frame clones only, with some absent. In the table there are fewer than 85,000 clones, roughly 82% of which are singletons. Sequencing used blood, obtained before dendritic cell vaccination. The source is a human donor with glioblastoma.

This clone is a singleton in its sample. The chain has TRBV29-1 and TRBJ2-5; TRBD2 matches 10 bases. CDR3 length equals 14 residues. Germline V gene lookup returns CDR1 SQVTM and CDR2 ANQGSEA. V lost 7 bases and J lost 0; bases outside the gene matches: 5. CDR3 DNA: TGCAGCGCTAAGGGGACTAGCGACCAAGAGACCCAGTACTTC. This translates into CSAKGTSDQETQYF.

The chain recombines TRBV5-8 with TRBJ1-5, with a tentative D call TRBD1 (5 bases). The CDR3 consists of 15 residues. Germline V gene sequence: CDR1 SGHTS, CDR2 YDEGEE. Trimming took 4 bases from V and 6 from J, leaving 17 bases between them. The CDR3 loop reads CASSRGRSGSQPQHF. CDR3 nucleotides: TGTGCCAGCAGCCGGGGGAGGTCCGGGTCTCAGCCCCAGCATTTT.

The chain employs TRBV7-6 and TRBJ2-1, with TRBD1 matching over 8 bases. Germline V gives CDR1 SGHVS, CDR2 FNYEAQ. The length of the CDR3 is 15 residues. J gave up 1 base and V 2 bases, and 1 base lay outside the gene matches. The CDR3 DNA sequence: TGTGCCAGCAGCTTACACAGGGGGTCCTACAATGAGCAGTTCTTC. Its translation is CASSLHRGSYNEQFF.

V is TRBV2 and J is TRBJ2-6, with 10 bases identical to TRBD1. The CDR3 is 18 residues long. V lost 5 bases and J lost 0; bases outside the gene matches: 7. Germline-derived CDR1 and CDR2 are SNHLY and FYNNEI. The CDR3 is CASSYDRGLVSGANVLTF. In DNA form, the CDR3 reads TGTGCCAGCAGTTACGACAGGGGGCTTGTCTCTGGGGCCAACGTCCTGACTTTC.

The rearrangement uses TRBV7-9 and TRBJ2-5; 9 bases match TRBD2. This CDR3 has 17 residues. Looked up from germline, CDR1 is SEHNR and CDR2 is FQNEAQ (reference sequence). Trimming at V came to 2 bases and at J to 4 bases, leaving 11 bases not matched to a gene. CDR3 sequence (DNA): TGTGCCAGCAGCTTAATTGTAGCGGGGGAATTAAGAGAGACCCAGTACTTC. Protein product: CASSLIVAGELRETQYF.

The chain has TRBV5-4 and TRBJ2-7, with TRBD1 as a possible D gene (6 bases). The germline V gene has CDR1 SGHNT and CDR2 YYREEE (reference sequence). The ends were cut back, 0 bases at V and 4 bases at J, with 8 bases in the middle. This CDR3 is built from 13 residues. Written as DNA, the CDR3 is TGTGCCAGCAGCTTGGACAGGGTATACGAGCAGTACGTC. Protein product: CASSLDRVYEQYV.

The DNA for the CDR3 is TGTGCCAGCATCCGGGACAGGGGGGTTGATGGCTACACCTTC. Amino acid sequence: CASIRDRGVDGYTF. This rearrangement joins TRBV7-2 to TRBJ1-2; 11 bases agree with TRBD1. Germline assignment: CDR1 SGHTA and CDR2 FQGNSA. The CDR3 runs to 14 residues. With 7 bases clipped from V and 6 bases from J, the junction kept 7 bases outside the gene matches.

V gene TRBV2 combines with J gene TRBJ2-3; 12 bases match TRBD1. V was clipped by 7 bases and J by 5 bases; unmatched bases: 13. Germline values: CDR1 SNHLY, CDR2 FYNNEI. The CDR3 has 17 residues. CDR3 sequence reads: CASTRIRDRGLRDTQYF. The CDR3 DNA reads as TGTGCCAGCACCAGAATCAGGGACAGGGGGCTCAGAGATACGCAGTATTTT. The full variable domain, its missing parts supplied by reference TRBV2 and TRBJ2-3, is EPEVTQTPSHQVTQMGQEVILRCVPISNHLYFYWYRQILGQKVEFLVSFYNNEISEKSEIFDDQFSVERPDGSNFTLKIRSTKLEDSAMYFCASTRIRDRGLRDTQYFGPGTRLTVL.

The chain links TRBV6-5 to TRBJ2-1; TRBD2 matches at 9 bases. CDR3 length: 13 amino acids. The germline CDR1 and CDR2 sequences are MNHEY and SVGAGI. V lost 2 bases to trimming and J lost 13 bases; unmatched junction nucleotides: 6. In DNA form, the CDR3 reads TGTGCCAGCAGTTACGGTAGCGGGAGTAGACAGTTCTTC. It is translated as CASSYGSGSRQFF.